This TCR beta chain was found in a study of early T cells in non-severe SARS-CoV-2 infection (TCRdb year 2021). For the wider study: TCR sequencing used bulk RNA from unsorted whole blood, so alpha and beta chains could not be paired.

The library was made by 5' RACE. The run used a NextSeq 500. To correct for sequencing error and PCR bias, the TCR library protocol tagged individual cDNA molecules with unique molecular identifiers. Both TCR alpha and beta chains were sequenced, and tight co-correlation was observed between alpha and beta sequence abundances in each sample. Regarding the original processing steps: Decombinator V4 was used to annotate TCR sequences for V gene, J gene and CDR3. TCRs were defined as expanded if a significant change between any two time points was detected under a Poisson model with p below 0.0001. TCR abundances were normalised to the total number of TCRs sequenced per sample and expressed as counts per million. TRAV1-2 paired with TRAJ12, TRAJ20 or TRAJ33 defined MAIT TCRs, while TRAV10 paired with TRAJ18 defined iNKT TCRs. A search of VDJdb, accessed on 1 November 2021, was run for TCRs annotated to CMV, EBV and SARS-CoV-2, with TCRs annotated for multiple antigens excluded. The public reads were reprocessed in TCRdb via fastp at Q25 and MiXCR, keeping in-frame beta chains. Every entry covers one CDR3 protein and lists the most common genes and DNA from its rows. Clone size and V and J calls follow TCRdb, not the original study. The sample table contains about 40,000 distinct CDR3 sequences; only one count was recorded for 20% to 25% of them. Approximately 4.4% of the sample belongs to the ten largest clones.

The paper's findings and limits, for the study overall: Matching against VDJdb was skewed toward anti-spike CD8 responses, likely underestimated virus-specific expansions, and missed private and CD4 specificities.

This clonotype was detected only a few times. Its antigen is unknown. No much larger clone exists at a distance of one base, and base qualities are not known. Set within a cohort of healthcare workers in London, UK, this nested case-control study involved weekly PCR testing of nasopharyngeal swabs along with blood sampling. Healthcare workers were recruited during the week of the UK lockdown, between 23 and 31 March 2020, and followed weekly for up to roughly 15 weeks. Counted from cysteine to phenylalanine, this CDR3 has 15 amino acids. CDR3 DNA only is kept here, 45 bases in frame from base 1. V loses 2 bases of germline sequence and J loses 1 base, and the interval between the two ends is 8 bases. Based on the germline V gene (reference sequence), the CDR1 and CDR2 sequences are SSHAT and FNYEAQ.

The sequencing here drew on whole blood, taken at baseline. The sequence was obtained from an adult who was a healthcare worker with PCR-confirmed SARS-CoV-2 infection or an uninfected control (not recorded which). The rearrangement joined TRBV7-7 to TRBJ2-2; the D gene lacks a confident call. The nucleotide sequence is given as TGTGCCAGCAGCTTAACCCCTGGGAACACCGGGGAGCTGTTTTTT. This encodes CASSLTPGNTGELFF.